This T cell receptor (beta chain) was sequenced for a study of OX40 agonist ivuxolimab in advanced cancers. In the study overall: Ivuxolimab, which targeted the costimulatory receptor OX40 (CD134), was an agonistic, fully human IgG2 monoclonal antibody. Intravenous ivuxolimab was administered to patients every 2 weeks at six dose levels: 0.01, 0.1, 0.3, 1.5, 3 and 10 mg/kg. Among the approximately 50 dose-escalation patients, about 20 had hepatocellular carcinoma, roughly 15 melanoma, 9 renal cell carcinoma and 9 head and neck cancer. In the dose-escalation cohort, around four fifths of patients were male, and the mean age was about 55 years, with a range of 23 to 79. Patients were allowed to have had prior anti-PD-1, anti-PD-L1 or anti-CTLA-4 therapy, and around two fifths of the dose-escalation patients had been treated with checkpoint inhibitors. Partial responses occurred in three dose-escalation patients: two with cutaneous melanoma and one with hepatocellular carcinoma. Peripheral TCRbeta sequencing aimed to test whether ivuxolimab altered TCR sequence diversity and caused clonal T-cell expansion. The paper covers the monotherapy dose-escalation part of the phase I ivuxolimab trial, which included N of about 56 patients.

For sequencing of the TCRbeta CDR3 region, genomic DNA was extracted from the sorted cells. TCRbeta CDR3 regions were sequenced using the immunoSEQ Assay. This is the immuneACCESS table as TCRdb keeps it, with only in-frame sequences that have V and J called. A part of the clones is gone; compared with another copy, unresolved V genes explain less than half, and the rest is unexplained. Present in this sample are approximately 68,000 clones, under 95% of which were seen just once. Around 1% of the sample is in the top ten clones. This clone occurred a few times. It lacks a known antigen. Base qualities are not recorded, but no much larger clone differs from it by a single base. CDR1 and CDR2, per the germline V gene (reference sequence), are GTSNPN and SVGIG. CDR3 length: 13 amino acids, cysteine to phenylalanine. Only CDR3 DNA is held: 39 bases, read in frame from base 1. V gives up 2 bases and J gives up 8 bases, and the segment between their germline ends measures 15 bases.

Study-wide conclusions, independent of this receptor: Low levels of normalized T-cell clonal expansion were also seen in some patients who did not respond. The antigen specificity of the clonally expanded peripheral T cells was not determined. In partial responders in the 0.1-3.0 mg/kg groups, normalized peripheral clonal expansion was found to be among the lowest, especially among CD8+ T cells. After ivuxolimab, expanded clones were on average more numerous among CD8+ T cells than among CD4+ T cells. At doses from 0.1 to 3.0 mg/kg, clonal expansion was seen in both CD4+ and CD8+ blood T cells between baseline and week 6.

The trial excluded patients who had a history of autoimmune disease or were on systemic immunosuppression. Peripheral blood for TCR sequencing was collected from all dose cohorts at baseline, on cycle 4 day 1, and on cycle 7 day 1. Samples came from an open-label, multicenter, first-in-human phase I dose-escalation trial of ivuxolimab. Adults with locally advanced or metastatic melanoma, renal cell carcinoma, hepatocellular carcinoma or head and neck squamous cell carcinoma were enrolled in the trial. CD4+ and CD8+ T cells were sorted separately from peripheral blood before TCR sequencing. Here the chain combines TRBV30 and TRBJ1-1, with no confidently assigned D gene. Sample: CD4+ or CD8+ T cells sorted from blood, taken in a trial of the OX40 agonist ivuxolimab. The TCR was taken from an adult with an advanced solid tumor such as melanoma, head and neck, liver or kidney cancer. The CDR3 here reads CAWSPTRTGEAFF. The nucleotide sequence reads TGTGCCTGGAGTCCCACCCGGACGGGGGAAGCTTTCTTT.